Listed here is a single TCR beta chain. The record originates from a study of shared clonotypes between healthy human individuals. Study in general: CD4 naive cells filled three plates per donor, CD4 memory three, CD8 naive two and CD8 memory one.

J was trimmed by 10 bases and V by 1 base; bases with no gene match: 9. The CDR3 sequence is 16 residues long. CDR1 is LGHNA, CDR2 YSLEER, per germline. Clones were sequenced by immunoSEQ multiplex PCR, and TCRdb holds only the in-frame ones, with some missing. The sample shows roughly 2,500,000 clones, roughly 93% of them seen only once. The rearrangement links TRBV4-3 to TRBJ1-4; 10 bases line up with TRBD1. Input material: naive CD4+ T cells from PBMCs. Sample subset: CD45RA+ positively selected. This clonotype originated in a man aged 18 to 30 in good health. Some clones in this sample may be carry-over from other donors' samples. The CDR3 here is CASSQGTPGQGRKLFF. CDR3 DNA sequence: TGCGCCAGCAGCCAAGGTACACCGGGACAGGGGAGAAAACTGTTTTTT.